These 23 T cell receptor beta chains share one sample of origin, sequenced in a study of monozygotic twins with inflammatory bowel disease. TCRdb reprocessed the 5' RACE reads; each CDR3 protein has one entry and no DNA is given. The ten top clones account for around 2%, within a sample of approximately 340,000 distinct CDR3 sequences. The specimen was blood. Receptors originate from a human donor with ulcerative colitis or Crohn's disease, or a healthy co-twin of an affected twin (not recorded which).

The chain employs TRBV7-2 and TRBJ2-2; the TCRdb call, TRBD1, lacks DNA for checking. The V gene's germline CDR1 is SGHTA and CDR2 FQGNSA. The CDR3 is made up of 15 amino acids. CDR3 sequence: CASSLDGHNTGELFF.

The chain combines TRBV6-5 with TRBJ1-3; the TCRdb D gene call, TRBD1, has no DNA to confirm it. Per germline, CDR1 MNHEY and CDR2 SVGAGI. This CDR3 comprises 16 residues. The CDR3 protein is CASSYSGGSPGNTIYF.

The rearrangement links TRBV11-2 to TRBJ2-5; TCRdb proposes TRBD2, but this gene call is untestable without DNA. Germline CDR1 SGHAT, CDR2 FQNNGV. This CDR3 contains 16 residues. The CDR3 here is CASSSNPLAAQETQYF.

This chain uses TRBV5-1 with TRBJ2-7. CDR3 size: 13 residues. The V gene's germline CDR1 is SGHRS and CDR2 YFSETQ. The chain's CDR3 is CASSLDIPHEQYF.

This chain uses TRBV6-1 with TRBJ2-1; without DNA, the TCRdb call of TRBD2 cannot be checked. Per germline, CDR1 MNHNS and CDR2 SASEGT. The CDR3 has 15 amino acids. The CDR3 reads CASSEGTSADNEQFF.

The rearrangement uses TRBV7-2 and TRBJ2-7; checking the TCRdb D call of TRBD2 is not possible without DNA. CDR3 length: 15 residues. Per the germline V gene, CDR1 is SGHTA and CDR2 is FQGNSA. CDR3 loop: CASSLLLRDGYEQYF.

The genes are TRBV5-1 and TRBJ1-1. CDR1 is SGHRS, CDR2 YFSETQ, per germline. This CDR3 has 14 amino acids. The CDR3 region is CASSLRADGTEAFF.

The V and J genes are TRBV6-5 and TRBJ1-6; TCRdb names TRBD1, which stays unverified in the absence of DNA. Per the germline V gene, CDR1 is MNHEY and CDR2 is SVGAGI. The CDR3 spans 18 residues. This chain's CDR3 is CASSYSPGQEGYNSPLHF.

This chain uses TRBV5-1 with TRBJ2-7. Germline lookup yields CDR1 SGHRS and CDR2 YFSETQ. The CDR3 sequence is 13 residues long. The CDR3 spells CASSKGESYEQYF.

The chain uses TRBV20-1 and TRBJ2-7; the TCRdb call, TRBD1, lacks DNA for checking. Germline V gene data show CDR1 as DFQATT and CDR2 as SNEGSKA (reference sequence). This CDR3 comprises 14 residues. This CDR3 is CSARDLETDYEQYF.

The V call is TRBV5-1, the J call TRBJ2-1; as DNA is missing, the TRBD1 call by TCRdb cannot be tested. CDR3 size: 15 residues. In germline, CDR1 is SGHRS, CDR2 YFSETQ. CDR3 amino acids: CASSKGQGALNEQFF.

The gene calls are TRBV7-9 and TRBJ2-7. The CDR3 has 15 amino acids. The germline CDR1 and CDR2 sequences are SEHNR and FQNEAQ (reference sequence). The CDR3 is CASSSGLLKVDEQYF. The full variable domain, its missing parts supplied by reference TRBV7-9 and TRBJ2-7, is DTGVSQNPRHKITKRGQNVTFRCDPISEHNRLYWYRQTLGQGPEFLTYFQNEAQLEKSRLLSDRFSAERPKGSFSTLEIQRTEQGDSAMYLCASSSGLLKVDEQYFGPGTRLTVT.

The chain joins TRBV20-1 to TRBJ2-7; the TCRdb D gene call, TRBD2, has no DNA to confirm it. CDR1 and CDR2 from the germline V gene are DFQATT and SNEGSKA (reference sequence). The CDR3 contains 15 residues. Here the CDR3 reads CSARGEAGVTYEQYF.

V gene TRBV6-1 combines with J gene TRBJ2-1; TCRdb proposes TRBD1, but this gene call is untestable without DNA. Germline CDR1 is MNHNS and CDR2 is SASEGT. This CDR3 region has 15 residues. The CDR3 protein is CASSEARRGSNEQFF.

This sequence joins TRBV3-1 and TRBJ1-5. Germline V gene sequence: CDR1 LGHDT, CDR2 YNNKEL (reference sequence). The CDR3 consists of 13 residues. The CDR3 sequence is CASSQDPHQPQHF.

V usage is TRBV5-1 and J usage is TRBJ2-1; the TCRdb call, TRBD2, lacks DNA for checking. CDR1 is SGHRS, CDR2 YFSETQ, per germline. CDR3 size: 16 residues. The CDR3 spells CASRRIAGGAYNEQFF.

V is TRBV29-1 and J is TRBJ1-6. Looked up from germline, CDR1 is SQVTM and CDR2 is ANQGSEA. This CDR3 has 13 amino acids. The CDR3: CSVAEPHNSPLHF. Variable domain in full (rest from reference TRBV29-1 and TRBJ1-6): SAVISQKPSRDICQRGTSLTIQCQVDSQVTMMFWYRQQPGQSLTLIATANQGSEATYESGFVIDKFPISRPNLTFSTLTVSNMSPEDSSIYLCSVAEPHNSPLHFGNGTRLTVT.

The chain joins TRBV5-1 to TRBJ2-3; TCRdb picks TRBD1, but there is no DNA to check that call. The length of the CDR3 is 15 residues. CDR1 is SGHRS, CDR2 YFSETQ, per germline. CDR3 amino acids: CASSEGTYSTDTQYF.

The CDR3 loop reads CASSLNIDNSPLHF. This chain connects TRBV28 to TRBJ1-6. This CDR3 has 14 amino acids. CDR1 is MDHEN and CDR2 is SYDVKM in the germline V gene.

The rearrangement uses TRBV11-2 and TRBJ2-5. Germline V gene lookup returns CDR1 SGHAT and CDR2 FQNNGV. The CDR3 consists of 15 residues. The CDR3: CASSLGLRFQETQYF.

The chain links TRBV30 to TRBJ2-6. From germline, CDR1 is GTSNPN and CDR2 SVGIG (reference sequence). This CDR3 contains 16 residues. The CDR3 sequence: CAWSVRRGSGANVLTF.

The V gene is TRBV3-1, the J gene TRBJ1-1. Germline CDR1 reads LGHDT; CDR2 reads YNNKEL (reference sequence). The CDR3 consists of 14 residues. The chain's CDR3 is CASSRNQEYTEAFF.

The chain has TRBV20-1 and TRBJ2-1. This CDR3 comprises 11 residues. Germline V gene data show CDR1 as DFQATT and CDR2 as SNEGSKA (reference sequence). The CDR3 reads CSARGPSILPF.